These 15 T cell receptor beta chains share one sample of origin, sequenced in a study of human T cells and chemical hapten exposure (dated by TCRdb to 2020 to 2023). The sample's time point label, in plain terms: pre-sensitization, week 0. The treatment or condition label, read with the paper, signifies: therapeutic diphenylcyclopropenone sensitization with weekly scalp DPC. Total RNA was extracted from unfractionated whole blood that had been collected in Tempus Blood RNA tubes. The method was RACE. Sequencing was carried out with a NextSeq 500. In TCRdb, the public reads were trimmed at Q25 with fastp and aligned with MiXCR, with productive beta chains retained. Each entry merges the rows of one CDR3 protein and shows their most common DNA and genes. The sample table records 35,000 to 40,000 distinct CDR3 sequences; approximately 12% of these occur just once. The ten biggest clones cover more than 1.5% of the sample.

The sample was whole blood, taken in connection with sensitization to the hapten diphenylcyclopropenone (DPC). Source of these receptors: a woman in her 40s with alopecia areata. Some clones in this sample may be carry-over from other donors' samples.

This clonotype was counted only a few times. The chain combines TRBV16 with TRBJ1-5, with D hard to call. Germline-derived CDR1 and CDR2 are KGHSY and FQNENV. The V end was cut by 0 bases, the J end by 4 bases, with 7 bases between. This CDR3 spans 14 amino acids. DNA for the CDR3: TGTGCCAGCAGCCAATCGCTCGGGAATCAGCCCCAGCATTTT. This translates into CASSQSLGNQPQHF. Supplemented by reference TRBV16 and TRBJ1-5, the full variable domain reads GEEVAQTPKHLVRGEGQKAKLYCAPIKGHSYVFWYQQVLKNEFKFLISFQNENVFDETGMPKERFSAKCLPNSPCSLEIQATKLEDSAVYFCASSQSLGNQPQHFGDGTRLSIL.

Ten or more counts support this clonotype. V is TRBV28 and J is TRBJ2-6, with D unresolved. CDR3 length: 14 residues. Germline CDR1 is MDHEN and CDR2 is SYDVKM. Trimming took off 3 bases at V and 2 bases at J, with 5 bases between the two ends. Written as DNA, the CDR3 is TGTGCCAGCAGTTTGTTGGCTGGGGCCAACGTCCTGACTTTC. This translates into CASSLLAGANVLTF.

The CDR3 DNA follows: TGCAGTGCTGCTGGGACAGCTGTTGCTTTCTTT. Residues: CSAAGTAVAFF. The V and J genes are TRBV20-1 and TRBJ1-1; 7 bases are a match to TRBD1. CDR1 is DFQATT and CDR2 is SNEGSKA in the germline V gene (reference sequence). V lost 5 bases and J lost 11; bases outside the gene matches: 8. This CDR3 has 11 amino acids.

This clonotype was picked up many times. The rearrangement uses TRBV6-6 and TRBJ2-1, with D possibly matching TRBD2 (5 bases). The CDR3 contains 13 residues. Germline V lookup: CDR1 MNHNY, CDR2 SVGAGI (reference sequence). V was trimmed by 6 bases and J by 10 bases, leaving 16 bases between them. In DNA, the CDR3 is TGTGCCAGCAGGGACTCAGGTGCCGGGGAGCAGTTCTTC. It is translated as CASRDSGAGEQFF.

The table lists this clonotype with a few counts. The chain is built from TRBV29-1 and TRBJ2-1; D is uncertain. The CDR3 contains 10 residues. Germline lookup yields CDR1 SQVTM and CDR2 ANQGSEA. The V and J ends lost 5 bases and 4 bases respectively, with 3 bases between them. The CDR3 is CSVTYNEQFF. The CDR3 bases are TGCAGCGTTACGTACAATGAGCAGTTCTTC.

This clonotype has only a few counts. The genes are TRBV28 and TRBJ2-7; D might be TRBD2 (6 bases). The CDR3 has 12 amino acids. Per the germline V gene, CDR1 is MDHEN and CDR2 is SYDVKM. The V end lost 8 bases, the J end lost 3 bases, and 11 bases lay between the germline ends. The CDR3 DNA sequence: TGTGCCAGCCGACCGGGACTCTACGAGCAGTACTTC. Its translation: CASRPGLYEQYF. Full variable domain (remainder filled in from reference TRBV28 and TRBJ2-7): DVKVTQSSRYLVKRTGEKVFLECVQDMDHENMFWYRQDPGLGLRLIYFSYDVKMKEKGDIPEGYSVSREKKERFSLILESASTNQTSMYLCASRPGLYEQYFGPGTRLTVT.

V gene TRBV7-2 combines with J gene TRBJ2-7; no definite D call. CDR3 size: 14 residues. The germline gives CDR1 SGHTA, CDR2 FQGNSA. V was pared by 1 base and J by 0 bases, with 7 bases between. The CDR3 nucleotides are TGTGCCAGCAGCTTAGGACCAAACTCCTACGAGCAGTACTTC. It translates to CASSLGPNSYEQYF.

This clonotype was observed at least ten times. The V gene is TRBV20-1, the J gene TRBJ2-7; possibly TRBD2 for D (5 bases). Germline-derived CDR1 and CDR2 are DFQATT and SNEGSKA (reference sequence). The CDR3 covers 13 residues. Deletions cut 1 base from V and 2 bases from J, with 9 bases between. CDR3 coding DNA: TGCAGTGCTAGAGCGGGGAACGCCTACGAGCAGTACTTC. Its protein product is CSARAGNAYEQYF.

The J gene is TRBJ2-7, the V gene TRBV6-2 or TRBV6-3; 10 bases are a match to TRBD1. Unmatched junction bases numbered 3, after V lost 6 bases and J lost 1 base. The V gene's germline CDR1 is MNHEY and CDR2 SVGEGT. The CDR3 extends over 14 amino acids. The CDR3 DNA follows: TGTGCCAGCAGGTGGGACAGGGGATCCTACGAGCAGTACTTC. This encodes CASRWDRGSYEQYF.

The gene calls are TRBV5-6 and TRBJ1-2, with D possibly being TRBD1 (5 bases). The CDR3 covers 17 residues. The V end lost 5 bases, the J end lost 1 base, and 21 bases lay between the germline ends. The V gene's germline CDR1 is SGHDT and CDR2 YYEEEE. Here the CDR3 DNA reads TGTGCCAGCAGTTCCCCAGGGATTCAAGCCGATAACTATGGCTACACCTTC. Encoded protein: CASSSPGIQADNYGYTF.

This clonotype was recorded at least ten times. This chain joins TRBV27 and TRBJ1-2; 7 nucleotides align to TRBD1. J was trimmed by 5 bases and V by 0 bases; bases with no gene match: 9. The CDR3 is made up of 16 amino acids. Germline CDR1 and CDR2: MNHEY and SMNVEV (reference sequence). CDR3 nucleotide sequence: TGTGCCAGCAGTTTATCCGCCCGGACAGGAGGATATGGCTACACCTTC. The encoded protein is CASSLSARTGGYGYTF.

This clonotype was recorded many times. The V gene is TRBV12-3 or TRBV12-4, the J gene TRBJ2-7; D could derive from TRBD1 or TRBD2 (5 bases each). The V end was cut by 1 base, the J end by 2 bases, with 9 bases between. The length of the CDR3 is 14 residues. As DNA, the CDR3 is TGTGCCAGCAGTTTAGATAGGGACCCCTACGAGCAGTACTTC. The encoded protein is CASSLDRDPYEQYF.

To note about this clonotype: A much larger clonotype is one base distant, so this may be a read error. J is TRBJ1-2 and V is TRBV28, with unresolved D. The CDR3 sequence is 13 residues long. V was cut by 2 bases and J by 8 bases, with 12 bases left in between. Looked up from germline, CDR1 is MDHEN and CDR2 is SYDVKM. CDR3 in amino acids: CASSLGGIRGYTF. CDR3 bases: TGTGCCAGCAGTTTAGGCGGGATCCGCGGCTACACCTTC.

This rearrangement joins TRBV7-2 to TRBJ2-2; 7 positions match TRBD1. Trimming took 7 bases from V and 2 from J; bases not matched to a gene: 7. There are 15 residues in the CDR3. Germline values: CDR1 SGHTA, CDR2 FQGNSA. The DNA for the CDR3 is TGTGCCAGCACCCGACAGGGACCCAACACCGGGGAGCTGTTTTTT. The encoded protein is CASTRQGPNTGELFF. Filled out from reference TRBV7-2 and TRBJ2-2, the complete variable domain reads GAGVSQSPSNKVTEKGKDVELRCDPISGHTALYWYRQSLGQGLEFLIYFQGNSAPDKSGLPSDRFSAERTGGSVSTLTIQRTQQEDSAVYLCASTRQGPNTGELFFGEGSRLTVL.

The chain combines TRBV27 with TRBJ2-4; D gene unclear. Germline loops: CDR1 MNHEY, CDR2 SMNVEV (reference sequence). V was pared by 3 bases and J by 9 bases, with 12 bases between. This CDR3 comprises 13 residues. CDR3 in DNA: TGTGCCAGCAGTTTGGGCCAACTGGGCATTCAGTACTTC. Its protein product is CASSLGQLGIQYF.